This TCR beta chain was captured by sequencing in a study of control samples from healthy donors and cancer patients. Germline CDR1 SNHLY, CDR2 FYNNEI. V was clipped by 5 bases and J by 0 bases, with 20 bases between them. This CDR3 comprises 17 residues. Only in-frame clones appear in the TCRdb table, and some are missing; sequencing was by immunoSEQ multiplex PCR. The sample has about 79,000 clones; over 85% are singletons. The rearrangement joins TRBV2 to TRBJ2-7, with TRBD1 as a possible D gene (6 bases). The specimen sequenced was PBMCs. The sequence derives from a woman aged 40 to 55 with lung cancer. The CDR3 loop is CASSYPTDRPRSYEQYF. CDR3 DNA: TGTGCCAGCAGTTATCCTACGGACAGACCCCGCTCCTACGAGCAGTACTTC.